This T cell receptor (beta chain) is from a study of human T cells and chemical hapten exposure. Stated time point: patch test 1, 2 weeks after DPC sensitization. Stated treatment: therapeutic diphenylcyclopropenone sensitization with weekly scalp DPC. As processed by the authors: Sample-level TCR yields exhibited a median of 95,638, with a range of about 20,000 to 700,000. A single record per CDR3 protein comes from TCRdb applying MiXCR to the RACE reads. TCRdb, not the original authors, processed these V and J calls. The table has about 120,000 distinct CDR3 sequences, about 12% seen once. Germline CDR1 reads SQVTM; CDR2 reads ANQGSEA. The ends were cut back, 6 bases at V and 0 bases at J, with 7 bases in the middle. The CDR3 sequence is 12 residues long. This clonotype has just a few counts. Its target is not known. Study-level findings and limits: Having alopecia, donors may respond immunologically unlike healthy people.

The receptor's source is a woman in her 50s with alopecia areata. Some clones in this sample may be carry-over from other donors' samples. The chain couples TRBV29-1 to TRBJ2-3, with D uncertain. The sequencing used whole blood, collected in connection with sensitization to the hapten diphenylcyclopropenone (DPC). This chain's CDR3 is CSVEESTDTQYF. The CDR3 DNA reads as TGCAGCGTAGAGGAAAGCACAGATACGCAGTATTTT.